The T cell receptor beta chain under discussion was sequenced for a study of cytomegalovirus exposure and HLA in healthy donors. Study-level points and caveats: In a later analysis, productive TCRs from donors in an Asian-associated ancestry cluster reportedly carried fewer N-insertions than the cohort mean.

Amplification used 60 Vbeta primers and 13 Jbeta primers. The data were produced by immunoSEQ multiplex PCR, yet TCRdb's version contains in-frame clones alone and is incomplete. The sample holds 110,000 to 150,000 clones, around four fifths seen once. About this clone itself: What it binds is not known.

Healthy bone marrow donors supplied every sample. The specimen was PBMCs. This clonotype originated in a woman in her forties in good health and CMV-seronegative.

The CDR3 reads CASSLRRSYNEQFF. The DNA for the CDR3 is TGCGCCAGCAGCCTGAGGAGATCCTACAATGAGCAGTTCTTC. The genes are TRBV4-1 and TRBJ2-1; D is unresolved. The V and J ends lost 4 bases and 1 base respectively, with 8 bases between them. CDR1 MGHRA and CDR2 YSYEKL come from the germline V gene. The CDR3 consists of 14 residues.